These T cell receptor beta chains were read from a single sample in a study of cytomegalovirus exposure and HLA in healthy donors. TCRdb's copy holds only in-frame clones and misses some; the assay was immunoSEQ multiplex PCR. In the table there are 200,000 to 250,000 clones, 70% to 80% of which are singletons. Source material: PBMCs. The receptors stem from a young woman in good health and CMV-seronegative. CDR3s include the opening cysteine and the closing phenylalanine or tryptophan. Each record gives: V gene, clone size, D gene, J gene, CDR3 DNA, CDR3 protein. A D gene is named only where the DNA matches it firmly. Rows may omit the clone size; those that give it use once, few, many or a size class.

TRBV5-4,-,TRBD2,TRBJ2-5,TGCGCCAGCAGCCTAAGGGGGCTAGCGGGAGGAGAGACCCAGTACTTC,CASSLRGLAGGETQYF
TRBV5-4,-,TRBD1,TRBJ1-1,TGTGCCAGCAGCCAAGGGACAGGGAGGGCCACTGAAGCTTTCTTT,CASSQGTGRATEAFF
TRBV2,-,-,TRBJ1-2,TGTGCCCAGGCGGGTAGGCAGACGGGCGCTGGCTACACCTTC,CAQAGRQTGAGYTF
TRBV27,-,-,TRBJ2-1,TGTGCCAGCAGCCGAAGCGACAGCAATGAGCAGTTCTTC,CASSRSDSNEQFF
TRBV11-2,-,TRBD1,TRBJ2-7,TGTGCCAGCAGCTTTTCCGGACAGGGCTACGAGCAGTACTTC,CASSFSGQGYEQYF
TRBV5-1,-,TRBD2,TRBJ2-3,TGCGCCAGCAGCTTGACCAGCGGGGGGGGCCCAGATACGCAGTATTTT,CASSLTSGGGPDTQYF
TRBV10-3,few,TRBD1,TRBJ1-2,TGTGCCATCACTCAGACAGGGGAAAACTATGGCTACACCTTC,CAITQTGENYGYTF
TRBV5-1,-,TRBD1,TRBJ1-1,TGCGCCAGCAGCTTACTGACAGGGAGAACTGAAGCTTTCTTT,CASSLLTGRTEAFF
TRBV11-2,-,TRBD2,TRBJ2-5,TGTGCCAGCAGCCAATGGACTAGCGGGGGGGAAGAGACCCAGTACTTC,CASSQWTSGGEETQYF
TRBV4-1,few,-,TRBJ2-3,TGCGCCAGCAGCCAAGGAGAGAGCACAGATACGCAGTATTTT,CASSQGESTDTQYF